This entry describes one T cell receptor beta chain. Time point reported: baseline, week 1 (first vaccination visit). As for treatment: pre-vaccination baseline after standard-of-care therapy. The entry originates in a study of a mutant IDH1 vaccine in newly diagnosed glioma. There are 15 residues in the CDR3. The V gene lost 2 bases and the J gene lost 2 bases, with 12 bases spanning the gap. The germline V gene has CDR1 MNHEY and CDR2 SVGAGI. Profiling relied on immunoSEQ multiplex PCR, and the TCRdb table lists in-frame clones only, not all of them. Here the sample spans approximately 36,000 clones, approximately 92% being singletons.

The source of this sequence is a man younger than 35 with glioma. Sequenced here: PBMCs, sampled from a glioma patient treated with radiotherapy, temozolomide or both. The chain recombines TRBV6-5 with TRBJ1-2, with a tentative D call TRBD1 (5 bases). This CDR3 reads CASSYAGRLNYGYTF. CDR3 DNA: TGTGCCAGCAGTTACGCGGGACGGCTAAACTATGGCTACACCTTC.